These 30 T cell receptor beta chains came from one sample sequenced in a study of T cells in pancreatic ductal adenocarcinoma. Surgery without prior neoadjuvant therapy was the treatment of the selected pancreatic ductal adenocarcinoma patients. Clones were sequenced by immunoSEQ multiplex PCR, and TCRdb holds only the in-frame ones, with some missing. This repertoire shows about 100,000 clones, over 90% found once; its top ten account for roughly 3%. Sequencing input: PBMCs. These receptors came from a human donor with pancreatic ductal adenocarcinoma.

V and J are TRBV6-5 and TRBJ1-1, with a possible D match to TRBD1 (5 bases). The V end was cut by 2 bases, the J end by 3 bases, with 13 bases between. Germline V gene lookup returns CDR1 MNHEY and CDR2 SVGAGI. The CDR3 is 15 residues long. In DNA, the CDR3 is TGTGCCAGCAGTTACGAAGGGGCTTTCGACACTGAAGCTTTCTTT. Translating gives CASSYEGAFDTEAFF.

V and J are TRBV28 and TRBJ1-2, with 7 bases aligning to TRBD1. Looked up from germline, CDR1 is MDHEN and CDR2 is SYDVKM. The V segment lost 6 bases and the J segment 2 bases; nucleotides outside the gene matches: 3. The CDR3 is 13 amino acids. The CDR3 DNA sequence: TGTGCCAGCAGCCCGACAGGGAACTATGGCTACACCTTC. Translating it yields CASSPTGNYGYTF.

Concerning this clone itself: Other DNA sequences from this sample encode an identical CDR3 as well. J is TRBJ2-3 and V is TRBV7-9; D ambiguous. This CDR3 comprises 12 residues. Trimming removed 3 bases at V and 5 bases at J, with 6 bases between. Germline V gene sequence: CDR1 SEHNR, CDR2 FQNEAQ (reference sequence). This chain's CDR3 is CASSFLRDTQYF. The CDR3 region has the DNA TGTGCCAGCAGCTTTCTGAGAGATACGCAGTATTTT.

The CDR3 region is CASETDYEQYF. Written as DNA, the CDR3 is TGTGCCAGCGAGACAGACTACGAGCAGTACTTC. This rearrangement joins TRBV28 to TRBJ2-7; perhaps TRBD1 as D (5 bases). This CDR3 comprises 11 residues. Germline assignment: CDR1 MDHEN and CDR2 SYDVKM. Trimming shortened V by 8 bases and J by 3 bases, and 8 bases separated the two germline ends.

V usage is TRBV4-2 and J usage is TRBJ2-3; tentative D call: TRBD2 (5 bases). Germline V CDR1 and CDR2: LGHNA, YNFKEQ. This CDR3 has 15 residues. V lost 3 bases and J 0 bases, leaving 10 bases between the germline ends. The CDR3 sequence: CASSQGSASTDTQYF. The CDR3 DNA reads TGTGCCAGCAGCCAGGGGAGTGCCAGCACAGATACGCAGTATTTT.

The V call is TRBV7-3, the J call TRBJ2-3, with a possible D match to TRBD2 (6 bases). The germline V and J ends were trimmed by 4 bases and 3 bases, with 14 bases remaining between them. This CDR3 region has 15 residues. Looked up from germline, CDR1 is SGHTA and CDR2 is FQGTGA. CDR3 nucleotides: TGTGCCAGCAGCTACGGGAGAACTTGGACAGATACGCAGTATTTT. Translated, it gives CASSYGRTWTDTQYF.

The chain joins TRBV6-1 to TRBJ2-7, with a weak D call TRBD1 (7 bases). Germline CDR1 reads MNHNS; CDR2 reads SASEGT. The CDR3 sequence is 13 residues long. V lost 2 bases to trimming and J lost 3 bases, with 8 bases between them. The chain's CDR3 is CASSEQGGYEQYF. CDR3 bases: TGTGCCAGCAGTGAACAGGGGGGCTACGAGCAGTACTTC.

J is TRBJ2-3 and V is TRBV9; 8 bases line up with TRBD2. The germline gives CDR1 SGDLS, CDR2 YYNGEE. CDR3 length: 15 amino acids. Trimming took 0 bases from V and 1 from J; bases not matched to a gene: 1. The CDR3 DNA is TGTGCCAGCAGCGTAGGAGCGGGAGGCACAGATACGCAGTATTTT. Its protein product is CASSVGAGGTDTQYF. The full variable domain, rest sourced from reference TRBV9 and TRBJ2-3, is DSGVTQTPKHLITATGQRVTLRCSPRSGDLSVYWYQQSLDQGLQFLIQYYNGEERAKGNILERFSAQQFPDLHSELNLSSLELGDSALYFCASSVGAGGTDTQYFGPGTRLTVL.

The chain carries TRBV28 and TRBJ1-3; 8 nucleotides agree with TRBD1. V was pared by 5 bases and J by 0 bases, with 9 bases of the junction left unmatched. The CDR3 length is 17 residues. The germline V gene has CDR1 MDHEN and CDR2 SYDVKM. CDR3 DNA: TGTGCCAGCAGTCAGGGGGCGGCTTACCTCTCTGGAAACACCATATATTTT. Translating it yields CASSQGAAYLSGNTIYF. Using reference TRBV28 and TRBJ1-3 for the parts outside the CDR3, the full variable domain is DVKVTQSSRYLVKRTGEKVFLECVQDMDHENMFWYRQDPGLGLRLIYFSYDVKMKEKGDIPEGYSVSREKKERFSLILESASTNQTSMYLCASSQGAAYLSGNTIYFGEGSWLTVV.

This chain links TRBV9 with TRBJ1-5; weak D call: TRBD1 (5 bases). CDR3 size: 15 residues. Germline V gene data show CDR1 as SGDLS and CDR2 as YYNGEE. V was trimmed by 4 bases and J by 4 bases, leaving 15 bases between them. The CDR3 coding sequence is TGTGCCAGCAGCCCCCTCGGGGGGACGAATCAGCCCCAGCATTTT. Its protein product is CASSPLGGTNQPQHF.

The rearrangement joins TRBV6-4 to TRBJ2-2; 10 nucleotides line up with TRBD2. In germline, CDR1 is MRHNA, CDR2 SNTAGT. There are 16 residues in the CDR3. V dropped 5 bases and J dropped 1; count of bases not matched to a gene: 4. The CDR3 loop is CASSPSGSMNTGELFF. The CDR3 nucleotides are TGTGCCAGCAGTCCTAGCGGGAGTATGAACACCGGGGAGCTGTTTTTT.

The J gene is TRBJ2-7, the V gene TRBV7-8; no clear D gene. The ends were cut back, 2 bases at V and 1 base at J, with 6 bases in the middle. The germline gives CDR1 SGHVS, CDR2 FQNEAQ. This CDR3 has 13 residues. As DNA, the CDR3 is TGTGCCAGCAGCTTATACAGTTCCTACGAGCAGTACTTC. It is translated as CASSLYSSYEQYF. The full variable domain, completed using reference TRBV7-8 and TRBJ2-7, is GAGVSQSPRYKVAKRGQDVALRCDPISGHVSLFWYQQALGQGPEFLTYFQNEAQLDKSGLPSDRFFAERPEGSVSTLKIQRTQQEDSAVYLCASSLYSSYEQYFGPGTRLTVT.

This clone was seen only once. The J gene is TRBJ2-5, the V gene TRBV6-6; 7 bases match TRBD2. The germline V gene encodes CDR1 MNHNY and CDR2 SVGAGI (reference sequence). The CDR3 spans 12 residues. V shed 8 bases, J shed 1 base, and the junction held 1 base outside the gene matches. The CDR3: CASASGQETQYF. CDR3 nucleotide sequence: TGTGCCAGCGCTAGCGGCCAAGAGACCCAGTACTTC.

The chain carries TRBV28 and TRBJ1-5; the D gene is possibly TRBD1 (5 bases). The CDR3 has 14 residues. Trimming removed 7 bases at V and 11 bases at J, with 21 bases between. The germline CDR1 and CDR2 sequences are MDHEN and SYDVKM. CDR3 sequence reads: CASTGPLSGGSQHF. DNA for the CDR3: TGTGCCAGCACGGGACCGCTTAGCGGGGGGTCCCAGCATTTT.

This chain links TRBV4-2 with TRBJ2-3; 12 bases match TRBD2. The V segment lost 4 bases and the J segment 2 bases; nucleotides outside the gene matches: 13. There are 19 residues in the CDR3. The V gene's germline CDR1 is LGHNA and CDR2 YNFKEQ. The CDR3: CASSRTLAGGPLTTDTQYF. The DNA of the CDR3 is TGTGCCAGCAGCCGGACACTAGCGGGAGGCCCCCTCACCACAGATACGCAGTATTTT.

V is TRBV5-4 and J is TRBJ2-3, with 10 bases matching TRBD2. Germline V gene sequence: CDR1 SGHNT, CDR2 YYREEE (reference sequence). CDR3 length equals 17 residues. V shed 4 bases, J shed 1 base, and the junction held 9 bases outside the gene matches. This CDR3 is CASSVALAGGGTDTQYF. CDR3 DNA sequence: TGTGCCAGCAGCGTAGCCTTAGCGGGAGGAGGCACAGATACGCAGTATTTT.

This rearrangement joins TRBV30 to TRBJ1-5, with TRBD1 matching 11 bases. Germline V lookup: CDR1 GTSNPN, CDR2 SVGIG (reference sequence). The V segment lost 5 bases and the J segment 7 bases; nucleotides outside the gene matches: 10. The CDR3 runs to 15 residues. CDR3 nucleotides: TGTGCCTGGGGGACGGGACAGGGGGATCGACAGCCCCAGCATTTT. It specifies CAWGTGQGDRQPQHF.

V and J are TRBV2 and TRBJ2-7; the D gene is possibly TRBD2 (5 bases). CDR1 is SNHLY, CDR2 FYNNEI, per germline. The length of the CDR3 is 11 residues. The germline V and J ends were trimmed by 2 bases and 7 bases, with 6 bases remaining between them. In DNA, the CDR3 is TGTGCCAGCAGTGAAACGGGGGAGCAGTACTTC. This encodes CASSETGEQYF.

V gene TRBV7-2 combines with J gene TRBJ1-5; possible D gene TRBD1, 6 bases. Between the trimmed V and J ends, which lost 5 bases and 2 bases, there was a span of 10 bases. Germline V gene lookup returns CDR1 SGHTA and CDR2 FQGNSA. The CDR3 spans 14 residues. CDR3: CASSPDSGNQPQHF. The CDR3 DNA follows: TGTGCCAGCAGCCCGGACAGTGGCAATCAGCCCCAGCATTTT.

The chain couples TRBV7-9 to TRBJ1-3; D gene uncertain. Germline values: CDR1 SEHNR, CDR2 FQNEAQ (reference sequence). V was trimmed by 0 bases and J by 8 bases, leaving 8 bases between them. This CDR3 has 13 residues. CDR3 amino acids: CASSLASRDTIYF. The CDR3 DNA sequence: TGTGCCAGCAGCTTAGCCTCCCGTGACACCATATATTTT. Looking up the rest from reference TRBV7-9 and TRBJ1-3 gives the full variable domain: DTGVSQNPRHKITKRGQNVTFRCDPISEHNRLYWYRQTLGQGPEFLTYFQNEAQLEKSRLLSDRFSAERPKGSFSTLEIQRTEQGDSAMYLCASSLASRDTIYFGEGSWLTVV.

This chain joins TRBV6-6 and TRBJ2-7; 7 bases match TRBD1. V was clipped by 6 bases and J by 3 bases; unmatched bases: 11. Germline V lookup: CDR1 MNHNY, CDR2 SVGAGI (reference sequence). The length of the CDR3 is 15 residues. CDR3 nucleotides: TGTGCCAGCAGCCACGACAGGGTAAACTTCTACGAGCAGTACTTC. As protein: CASSHDRVNFYEQYF.

CDR3 loop: CASGGNAGEAFF. CDR3 coding DNA: TGTGCCAGCGGAGGAAACGCCGGTGAGGCTTTCTTT. The chain recombines TRBV7-9 with TRBJ1-1; D gene unclear. Per the germline V gene, CDR1 is SEHNR and CDR2 is FQNEAQ (reference sequence). The ends were cut back, 8 bases at V and 11 bases at J, with 18 bases in the middle. CDR3 length: 12 residues.

The chain uses TRBV4-2 and TRBJ2-5; perhaps TRBD2 as D (6 bases). The CDR3 is made up of 17 amino acids. V dropped 1 base and J dropped 4 bases, with 19 bases sitting between them. The germline gives CDR1 LGHNA, CDR2 YNFKEQ. The CDR3 is CASSQGEVEYPAETQYF. The CDR3 coding sequence is TGTGCCAGCAGCCAAGGGGAGGTTGAATACCCCGCAGAGACCCAGTACTTC.

This chain joins TRBV4-1 and TRBJ2-5, with TRBD1 as a possible D gene (5 bases). Germline V gives CDR1 MGHRA, CDR2 YSYEKL. CDR3 size: 15 residues. V lost 3 bases and J lost 5, with 16 bases in between. The CDR3 coding sequence is TGCGCCAGCAGCCATAGCCAGGGCATCCGGGAGACCCAGTACTTC. Translation: CASSHSQGIRETQYF.

The chain links TRBV5-1 to TRBJ1-5, with D possibly being TRBD1 (5 bases). The ends were cut back, 4 bases at V and 6 bases at J, with 17 bases in the middle. The germline CDR1 and CDR2 sequences are SGHRS and YFSETQ. The CDR3 sequence is 15 residues long. CDR3 sequence: CASSLMGGDGQPQHF. The DNA for the CDR3 is TGCGCCAGCAGCCTAATGGGGGGAGACGGTCAGCCCCAGCATTTT.

This clone was detected once. This rearrangement joins TRBV5-1 to TRBJ1-2, with D possibly being TRBD1 (5 bases). This CDR3 region has 14 residues. V dropped 0 bases and J dropped 1 base, with 7 bases sitting between them. Germline CDR1 and CDR2: SGHRS and YFSETQ. CDR3 sequence (DNA): TGCGCCAGCAGCTTGGTAGGGGATAACTATGGCTACACCTTC. Encoded protein: CASSLVGDNYGYTF.

The chain combines TRBV28 with TRBJ2-7; possibly TRBD2 for D (6 bases). The germline V gene has CDR1 MDHEN and CDR2 SYDVKM. The CDR3 is 14 residues long. The germline V and J ends were trimmed by 2 bases and 2 bases, with 10 bases remaining between them. As DNA, the CDR3 is TGTGCCAGCAGTTTAGATTGGGGGGCCTACGAGCAGTACTTC. This codes for CASSLDWGAYEQYF.

CDR3 loop: CASSLDRGREDAFF. CDR3 bases: TGCGCCAGCAGCTTGGACCGCGGCAGGGAGGATGCTTTCTTT. J is TRBJ1-1 and V is TRBV5-1; TRBD1 might be the D (5 bases). The germline gives CDR1 SGHRS, CDR2 YFSETQ. Trimming removed 0 bases at V and 11 bases at J, with 17 bases between. The length of the CDR3 is 14 residues.

The rearrangement uses TRBV7-3 and TRBJ2-6; no clear D. The germline gives CDR1 SGHTA, CDR2 FQGTGA. This CDR3 contains 15 residues. V shed 5 bases and J shed 0 bases, with 8 bases lying between them. DNA for the CDR3: TGTGCCAGCAGCCCAACGGGCTCTGGGGCCAACGTCCTGACTTTC. Translated: CASSPTGSGANVLTF.

This clone was recorded once. At the DNA level, this CDR3 is encoded by other sequences in the same sample as well. The DNA of the CDR3 is TGTGCCAGCAGTCTTCCTAGGGGGCCCCAGCATTTT. It codes for CASSLPRGPQHF. V usage is TRBV28 and J usage is TRBJ1-5, with D possibly being TRBD1 (5 bases). Trimming removed 5 bases at V and 9 bases at J, with 11 bases between. The CDR3 loop spans 12 amino acids. Germline-derived CDR1 and CDR2 are MDHEN and SYDVKM.